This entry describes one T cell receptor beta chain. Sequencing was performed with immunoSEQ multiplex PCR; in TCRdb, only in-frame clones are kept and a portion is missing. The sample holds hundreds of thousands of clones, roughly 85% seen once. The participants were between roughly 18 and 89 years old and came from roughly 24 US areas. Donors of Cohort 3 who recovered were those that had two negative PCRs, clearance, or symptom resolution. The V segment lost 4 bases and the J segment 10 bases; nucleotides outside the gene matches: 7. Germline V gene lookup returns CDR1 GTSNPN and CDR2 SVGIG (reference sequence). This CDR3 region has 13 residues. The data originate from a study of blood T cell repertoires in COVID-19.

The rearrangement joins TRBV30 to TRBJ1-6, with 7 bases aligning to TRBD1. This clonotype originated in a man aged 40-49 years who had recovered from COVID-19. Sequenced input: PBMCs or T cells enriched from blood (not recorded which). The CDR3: CAWTRQGWSPLHF. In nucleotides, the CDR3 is TGTGCCTGGACCCGACAGGGTTGGTCACCCCTCCACTTT. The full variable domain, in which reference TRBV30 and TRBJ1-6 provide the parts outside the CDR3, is SQTIHQWPATLVQPVGSPLSLECTVEGTSNPNLYWYRQAAGRGLQLLFYSVGIGQISSEVPQNLSASRPQDRQFILSSKKLLLSDSGFYLCAWTRQGWSPLHFGNGTRLTVT.